This TCR beta chain derives from a study of Ad26.COV2.S vaccination and SARS-CoV-2 variants. CDR1 is LNHDA and CDR2 is SQIVND in the germline V gene (reference sequence). CDR3 length: 15 residues. Trimming at V came to 3 bases and at J to 0 bases, leaving 2 bases not matched to a gene. With respect to this clone: As yet, its antigen is unknown.

Overall study findings and caveats: Substantial breadth was reportedly displayed by spike-specific CD8+ and CD4+ T cell responses after vaccination. Placebo recipients had lower spike-specific TCR breadth than vaccine recipients. Vaccinated and placebo-treated recipients had similar non-spike TCR breadth. Assessments of TCR breadth and depth may have underestimated the total T cell responses.

TCRdb keeps only in-frame clones here, not all; method: immunoSEQ multiplex PCR. The table lists about 180,000 clones, 70% to 90% of them singletons. The chain links TRBV19 to TRBJ2-1, with TRBD2 matching 7 bases. The source is a human donor who had recovered from COVID-19. This specimen consisted of peripheral blood, obtained after recovery from COVID-19. DNA for the CDR3: TGTGCCAGTAGTATGCGGGGGAGCTCCTACAATGAGCAGTTCTTC. This translates into CASSMRGSSYNEQFF. The complete variable domain, with remaining parts taken from reference TRBV19 and TRBJ2-1, reads DGGITQSPKYLFRKEGQNVTLSCEQNLNHDAMYWYRQDPGQGLRLIYYSQIVNDFQKGDIAEGYSVSREKKESFPLTVTSAQKNPTAFYLCASSMRGSSYNEQFFGPGTRLTVL.